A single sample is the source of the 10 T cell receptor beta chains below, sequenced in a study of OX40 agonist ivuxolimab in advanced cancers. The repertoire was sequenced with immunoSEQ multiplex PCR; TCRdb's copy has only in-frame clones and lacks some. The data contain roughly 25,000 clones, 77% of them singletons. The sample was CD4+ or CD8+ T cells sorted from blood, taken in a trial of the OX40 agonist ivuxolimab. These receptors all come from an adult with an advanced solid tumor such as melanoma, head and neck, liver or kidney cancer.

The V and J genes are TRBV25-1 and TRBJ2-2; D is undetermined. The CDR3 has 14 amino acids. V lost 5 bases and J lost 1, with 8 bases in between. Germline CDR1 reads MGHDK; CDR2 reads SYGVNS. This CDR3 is CASSKWVNTGELFF. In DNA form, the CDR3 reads TGTGCCAGCAGTAAGTGGGTGAACACCGGGGAGCTGTTTTTT.

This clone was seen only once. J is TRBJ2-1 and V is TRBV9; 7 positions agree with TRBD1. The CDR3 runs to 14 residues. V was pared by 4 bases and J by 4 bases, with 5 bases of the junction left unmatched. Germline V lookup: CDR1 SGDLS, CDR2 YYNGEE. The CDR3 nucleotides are TGTGCCAGCAGCATACAGGGGAATTACAATGAGCAGTTCTTC. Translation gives CASSIQGNYNEQFF.

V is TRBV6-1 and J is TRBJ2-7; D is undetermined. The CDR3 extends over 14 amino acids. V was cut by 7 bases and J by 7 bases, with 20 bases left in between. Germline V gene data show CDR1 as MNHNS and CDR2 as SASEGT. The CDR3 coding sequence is TGTGCCAGCACCTCCTCGGACGGTGTAGGAGAGCAGTACTTC. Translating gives CASTSSDGVGEQYF.

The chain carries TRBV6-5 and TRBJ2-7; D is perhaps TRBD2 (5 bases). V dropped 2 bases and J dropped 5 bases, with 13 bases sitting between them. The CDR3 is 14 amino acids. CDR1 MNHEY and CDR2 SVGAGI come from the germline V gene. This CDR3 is CASSYVTSGDEQYF. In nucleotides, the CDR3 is TGTGCCAGCAGTTACGTTACTAGTGGGGACGAGCAGTACTTC.

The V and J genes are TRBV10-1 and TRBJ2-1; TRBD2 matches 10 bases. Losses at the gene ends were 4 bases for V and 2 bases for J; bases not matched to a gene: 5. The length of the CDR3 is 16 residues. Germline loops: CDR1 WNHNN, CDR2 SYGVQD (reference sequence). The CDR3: CASSVRLAGAYNEQFF. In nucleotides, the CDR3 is TGCGCCAGCAGTGTAAGGCTAGCGGGGGCCTACAATGAGCAGTTCTTC.

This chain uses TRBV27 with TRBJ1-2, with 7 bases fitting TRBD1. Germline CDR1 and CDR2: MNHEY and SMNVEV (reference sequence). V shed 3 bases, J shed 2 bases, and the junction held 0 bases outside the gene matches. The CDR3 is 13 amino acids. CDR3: CASSLTGNYGYTF. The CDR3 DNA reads TGTGCCAGCAGTTTGACAGGGAACTATGGCTACACCTTC.

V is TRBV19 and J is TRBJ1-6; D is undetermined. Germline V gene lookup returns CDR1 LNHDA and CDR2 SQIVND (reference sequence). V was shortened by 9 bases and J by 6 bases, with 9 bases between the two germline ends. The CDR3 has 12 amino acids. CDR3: CASRISNSPLHF. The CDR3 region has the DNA TGTGCCAGCAGGATTAGTAATTCACCCCTCCACTTT.

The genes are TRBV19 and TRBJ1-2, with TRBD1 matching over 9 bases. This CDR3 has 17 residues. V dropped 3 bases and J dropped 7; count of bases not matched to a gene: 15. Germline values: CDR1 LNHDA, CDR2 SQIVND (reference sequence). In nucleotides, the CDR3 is TGTGCCAGTAGTATCTTTCGTCCGACAGGGGGATCGGCTGGCTACACCTTC. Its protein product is CASSIFRPTGGSAGYTF.

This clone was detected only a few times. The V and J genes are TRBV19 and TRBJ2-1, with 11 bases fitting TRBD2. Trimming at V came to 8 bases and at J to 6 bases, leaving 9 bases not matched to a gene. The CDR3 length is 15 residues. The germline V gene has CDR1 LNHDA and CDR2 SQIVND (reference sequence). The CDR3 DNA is TGTGCCAGTCGGGAACTAGCGGGAGCGGGCAATGAGCAGTTCTTC. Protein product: CASRELAGAGNEQFF.

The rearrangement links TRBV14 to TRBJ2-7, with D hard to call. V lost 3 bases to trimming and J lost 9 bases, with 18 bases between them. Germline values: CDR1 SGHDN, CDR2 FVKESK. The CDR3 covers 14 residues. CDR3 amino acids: CASSQSRVSRWQYF. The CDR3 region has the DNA TGTGCCAGCAGCCAGTCTAGGGTTTCTCGGTGGCAGTACTTC.